This T cell receptor (beta chain) appears in the sequencing data of a study of Ad26.COV2.S vaccination and SARS-CoV-2 variants. For the study at large: Trial arm assignment for the donor was COV1001 Ad26.COV2.S. Ad26.COV2.S shots went into the muscle once or twice, 56 days apart.

This CDR3 has 14 amino acids. CDR1 is SGHDT and CDR2 is YYEEEE in the germline V gene. The V end lost 4 bases, the J end lost 0 bases, and 11 bases lay between the germline ends. Treatment: 19 received Ad26.COV2.S at low or high dose, single or two shots; 5 received placebo; per-sample allocation not given. The samples date from day 63 after the first vaccine or placebo injection. Clones were read by immunoSEQ multiplex PCR, and TCRdb kept only the in-frame ones, dropping some. In the table there are more than 300,000 clones, approximately 86% of which are singletons. J is TRBJ2-7 and V is TRBV5-6, with D perhaps TRBD1 (6 bases). Here the sequenced sample was peripheral blood, taken in a trial of Ad26.COV2.S vaccine versus placebo. The TCR was taken from a person aged 18-65 years who received the Ad26.COV2.S COVID-19 vaccine or a placebo. CDR3 DNA: TGTGCCAGCAGCAAGGGGGTTAGCTCCTACGAGCAGTACTTC. This sequence encodes CASSKGVSSYEQYF.